This record covers a single T cell receptor beta chain. This sample is drawn from a study of cytomegalovirus exposure and HLA in healthy donors. Only in-frame clones appear in the TCRdb table, and some are missing; sequencing was by immunoSEQ multiplex PCR. The sample has fewer than 150,000 clones; about 87% are singletons. Germline lookup yields CDR1 MDHEN and CDR2 SYDVKM. Unmatched junction bases numbered 23, after V lost 4 bases and J lost 13 bases. The CDR3 is 17 amino acids. The specimen sequenced was PBMCs. The genes are TRBV28 and TRBJ2-5; 8 positions agree with TRBD2. The receptor was isolated from a man aged 18-30 years in good health and CMV-seropositive. The CDR3 region is CASSSSPGASGPRSPYF. The CDR3 DNA sequence: TGTGCCAGCAGTTCCTCCCCCGGGGCTAGCGGGCCGAGGTCTCCGTACTTC.